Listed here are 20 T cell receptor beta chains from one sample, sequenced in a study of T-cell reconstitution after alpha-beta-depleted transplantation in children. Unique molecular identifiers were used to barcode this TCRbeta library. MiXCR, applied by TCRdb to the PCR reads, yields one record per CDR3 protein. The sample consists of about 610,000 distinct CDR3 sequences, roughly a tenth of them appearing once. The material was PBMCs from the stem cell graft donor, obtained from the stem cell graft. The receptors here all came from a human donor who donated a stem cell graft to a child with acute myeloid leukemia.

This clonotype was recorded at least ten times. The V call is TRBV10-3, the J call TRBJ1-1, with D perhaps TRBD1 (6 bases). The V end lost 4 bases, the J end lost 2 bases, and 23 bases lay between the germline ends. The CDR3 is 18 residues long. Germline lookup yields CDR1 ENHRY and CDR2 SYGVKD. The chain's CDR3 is CAISAGGPGAKINTEAFF. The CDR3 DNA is TGTGCCATCAGTGCGGGAGGTCCAGGGGCCAAAATTAACACTGAAGCTTTCTTT.

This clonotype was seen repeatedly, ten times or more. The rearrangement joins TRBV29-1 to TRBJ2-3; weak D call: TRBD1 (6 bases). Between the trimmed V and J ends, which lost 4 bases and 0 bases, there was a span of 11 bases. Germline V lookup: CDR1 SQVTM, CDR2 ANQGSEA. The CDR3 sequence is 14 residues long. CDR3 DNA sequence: TGCAGCGTTGGGGGGCATACTAGCACAGATACGCAGTATTTT. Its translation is CSVGGHTSTDTQYF.

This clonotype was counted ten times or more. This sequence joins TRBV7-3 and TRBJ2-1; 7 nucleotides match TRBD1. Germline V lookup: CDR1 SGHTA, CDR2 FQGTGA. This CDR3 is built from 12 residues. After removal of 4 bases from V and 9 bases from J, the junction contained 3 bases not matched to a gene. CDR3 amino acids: CASSSGTAEQFF. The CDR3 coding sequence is TGTGCCAGCAGCTCTGGGACAGCTGAGCAGTTCTTC.

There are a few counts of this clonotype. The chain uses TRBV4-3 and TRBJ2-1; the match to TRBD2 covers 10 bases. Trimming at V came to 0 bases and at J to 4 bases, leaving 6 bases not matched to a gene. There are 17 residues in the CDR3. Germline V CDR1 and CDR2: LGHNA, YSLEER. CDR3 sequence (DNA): TGCGCCAGCAGCCAAGATCCCGGACTAGCGGTTTACAATGAGCAGTTCTTC. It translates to CASSQDPGLAVYNEQFF.

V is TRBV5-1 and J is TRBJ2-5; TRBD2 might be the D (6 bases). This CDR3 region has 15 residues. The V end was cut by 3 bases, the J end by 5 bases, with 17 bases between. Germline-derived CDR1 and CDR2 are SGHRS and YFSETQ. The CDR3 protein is CASSSGGGGGETQYF. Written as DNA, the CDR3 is TGCGCCAGCAGCTCAGGTGGGGGAGGCGGTGAGACCCAGTACTTC.

The CDR3 region is CASSPLPGLAGGWEQFF. CDR3 coding DNA: TGTGCCAGCAGCCCCCTCCCTGGACTAGCGGGAGGTTGGGAGCAGTTCTTC. This chain joins TRBV7-2 and TRBJ2-1; TRBD2 matches 14 bases. V lost 5 bases to trimming and J lost 10 bases; unmatched junction nucleotides: 13. This CDR3 has 17 amino acids. Looked up from germline, CDR1 is SGHTA and CDR2 is FQGNSA.

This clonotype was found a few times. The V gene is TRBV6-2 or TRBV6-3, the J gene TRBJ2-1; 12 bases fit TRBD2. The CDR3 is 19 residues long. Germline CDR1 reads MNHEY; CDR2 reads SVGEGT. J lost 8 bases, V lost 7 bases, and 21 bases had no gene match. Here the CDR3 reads CASIGGSTSGRQALDEQFF. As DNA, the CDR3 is TGTGCCAGCATCGGGGGGTCGACTAGCGGGAGACAGGCTTTGGATGAGCAGTTCTTC.

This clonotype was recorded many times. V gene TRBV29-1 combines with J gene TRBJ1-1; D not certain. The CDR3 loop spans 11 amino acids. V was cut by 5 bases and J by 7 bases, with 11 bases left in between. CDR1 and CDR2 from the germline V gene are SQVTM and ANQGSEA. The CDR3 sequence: CSVSRGSEAFF. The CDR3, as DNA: TGCAGCGTTTCCCGGGGAAGTGAAGCTTTCTTT.

CDR3 in amino acids: CSARPLPPSGRQETQYF. CDR3 DNA: TGCAGTGCTAGACCACTCCCCCCTAGCGGGAGACAAGAGACCCAGTACTTC. The chain employs TRBV20-1 and TRBJ2-5; 10 nucleotides line up with TRBD2. Germline trimming cut 2 bases from V and 2 bases from J; bases unmatched to any gene: 11. CDR1 DFQATT and CDR2 SNEGSKA come from the germline V gene (reference sequence). The CDR3 extends over 17 amino acids.

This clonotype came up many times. Here the CDR3 reads CASSRFLGETQYF. The DNA for the CDR3 is TGTGCCAGCAGCCGGTTCCTGGGCGAGACCCAGTACTTC. The chain has TRBV7-6 and TRBJ2-5; D unclear. V was cut by 5 bases and J by 5 bases, with 12 bases left in between. The CDR3 runs 13 residues. Germline CDR1 reads SGHVS; CDR2 reads FNYEAQ.

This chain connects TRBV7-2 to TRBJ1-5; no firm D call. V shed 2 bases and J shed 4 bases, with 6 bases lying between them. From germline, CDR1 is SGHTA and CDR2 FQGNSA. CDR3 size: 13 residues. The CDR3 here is CASSLPFNQPQHF. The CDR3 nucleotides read TGTGCCAGCAGCTTACCTTTTAATCAGCCCCAGCATTTT.

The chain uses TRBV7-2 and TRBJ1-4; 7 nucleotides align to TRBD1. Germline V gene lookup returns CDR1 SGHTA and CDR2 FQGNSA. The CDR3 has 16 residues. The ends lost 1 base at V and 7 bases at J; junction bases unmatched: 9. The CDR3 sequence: CASSLGFGRGGEKLFF. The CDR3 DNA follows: TGTGCCAGCAGCTTAGGCTTCGGCAGGGGGGGTGAAAAACTGTTTTTT.

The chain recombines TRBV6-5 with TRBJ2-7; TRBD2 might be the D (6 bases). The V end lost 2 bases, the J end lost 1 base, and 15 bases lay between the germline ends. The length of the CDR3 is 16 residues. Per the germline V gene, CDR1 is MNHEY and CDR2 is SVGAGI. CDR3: CASSYLEGRLSYEQYF. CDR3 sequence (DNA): TGTGCCAGCAGTTACCTGGAAGGGAGGCTGTCCTACGAGCAGTACTTC.

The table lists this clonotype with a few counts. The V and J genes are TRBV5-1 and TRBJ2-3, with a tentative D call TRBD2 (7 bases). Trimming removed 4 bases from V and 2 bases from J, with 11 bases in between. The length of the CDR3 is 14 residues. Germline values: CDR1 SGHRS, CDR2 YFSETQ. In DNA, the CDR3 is TGCGCCAGCAGCGCGGGGGCGCCCACAGATACGCAGTATTTT. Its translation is CASSAGAPTDTQYF.

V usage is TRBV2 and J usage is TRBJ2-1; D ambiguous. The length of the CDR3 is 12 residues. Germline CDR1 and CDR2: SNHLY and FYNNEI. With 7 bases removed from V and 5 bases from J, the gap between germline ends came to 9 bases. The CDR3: CASTTRDNEQFF. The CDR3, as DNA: TGTGCCAGCACAACCCGGGACAATGAGCAGTTCTTC.

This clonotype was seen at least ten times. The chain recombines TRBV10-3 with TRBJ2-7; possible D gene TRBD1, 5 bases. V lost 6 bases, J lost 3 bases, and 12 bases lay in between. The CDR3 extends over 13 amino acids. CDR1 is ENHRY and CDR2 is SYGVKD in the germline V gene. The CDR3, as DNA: TGTGCCATCAGCGAAGGACATCTCTACGAGCAGTACTTC. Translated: CAISEGHLYEQYF.

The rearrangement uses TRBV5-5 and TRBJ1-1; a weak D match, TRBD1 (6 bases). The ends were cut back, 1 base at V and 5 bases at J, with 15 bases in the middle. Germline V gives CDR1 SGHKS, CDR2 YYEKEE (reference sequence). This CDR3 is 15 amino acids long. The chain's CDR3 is CASSLTGRPGTEAFF. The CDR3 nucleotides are TGTGCCAGCAGCTTGACAGGGAGGCCGGGTACTGAAGCTTTCTTT.

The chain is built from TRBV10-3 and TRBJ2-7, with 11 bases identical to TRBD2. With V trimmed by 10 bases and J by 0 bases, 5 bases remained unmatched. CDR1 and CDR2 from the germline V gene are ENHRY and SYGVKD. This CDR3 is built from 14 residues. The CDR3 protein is CATLAGGSSYEQYF. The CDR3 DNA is TGTGCCACCTTAGCGGGAGGGAGCTCCTACGAGCAGTACTTC.

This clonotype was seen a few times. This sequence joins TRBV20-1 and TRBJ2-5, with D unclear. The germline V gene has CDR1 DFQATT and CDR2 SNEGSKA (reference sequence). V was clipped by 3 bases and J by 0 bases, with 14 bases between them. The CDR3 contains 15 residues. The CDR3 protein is CSARGVLLYQETQYF. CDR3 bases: TGCAGTGCTAGGGGCGTGCTTCTGTACCAAGAGACCCAGTACTTC.

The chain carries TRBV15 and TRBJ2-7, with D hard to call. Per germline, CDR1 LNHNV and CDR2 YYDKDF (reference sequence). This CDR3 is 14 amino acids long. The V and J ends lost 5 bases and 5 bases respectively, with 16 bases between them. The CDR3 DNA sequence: TGTGCCACCAGCTGGCGCCAAATAAGCGACGAGCAGTACTTC. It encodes CATSWRQISDEQYF. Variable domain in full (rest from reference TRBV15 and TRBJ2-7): DAMVIQNPRYQVTQFGKPVTLSCSQTLNHNVMYWYQQKSSQAPKLLFHYYDKDFNNEADTPDNFQSRRPNTSFCFLDIRSPGLGDTAMYLCATSWRQISDEQYFGPGTRLTVT.